A single sample gave rise to the 8 T cell receptor beta chains below, sequenced in a study of T-cell reconstitution after alpha-beta-depleted transplantation in children. Unique molecular identifiers were built into the TCRbeta library. One entry per CDR3 protein, called by TCRdb with MiXCR from the PCR reads. This sample carries 600,000 to 700,000 distinct CDR3 sequences, around 13% of them seen once, and the ten largest clones take 0.65% to 0.9%. Sequencing was performed on PBMCs, taken before TCRalphabeta/CD19-depleted stem cell transplant. The receptors shown here come from a girl aged 2-9 years with congenital amegakaryocytic thrombocytopenia, due to receive a stem cell transplant.

The gene calls are TRBV12-5 and TRBJ2-1; D perhaps matches TRBD2 (5 bases). The CDR3 is 17 residues long. Trimming cost V 2 bases and J 8 bases, with 22 bases left between them. The germline CDR1 and CDR2 sequences are LGHNT and FRNRAP. Written as DNA, the CDR3 is TGTGCTAGTGGTTTGTTCGCGGGCGCCCCGTCTCTTCATGAGCAGTTCTTC. It codes for CASGLFAGAPSLHEQFF.

With respect to this clonotype: At one end the junction does not follow the germline gene, possibly because of a read error. The chain carries TRBV29-1 and TRBJ2-1; TRBD1 matches 7 bases. CDR1 is SQVTM, CDR2 ANQGSEA, per germline. The CDR3 is 15 amino acids. The CDR3 coding sequence is TGCAGCGCAGGGGGTGGGGACGTCAGGATAAATGAACAGTTCTTC. Residues: CSAGGGDVRINEQFF.

The rearrangement links TRBV5-6 to TRBJ2-7, with 7 bases identical to TRBD1. CDR3 length: 14 amino acids. CDR1 is SGHDT and CDR2 is YYEEEE in the germline V gene. The junction had 9 bases not matched to a gene; V was cut back by 7 bases and J by 2 bases. This CDR3 reads CASVEGGVTYEQYF. The CDR3 nucleotides are TGTGCCAGCGTAGAAGGGGGCGTAACCTACGAGCAGTACTTC.

This clonotype came up many times. V and J are TRBV12-3 or TRBV12-4 and TRBJ2-7; D is uncertain. This CDR3 contains 15 residues. The ends were cut back, 6 bases at V and 3 bases at J, with 18 bases in the middle. CDR3 sequence reads: CASSGSAIAGYEQYF. The CDR3 DNA follows: TGTGCCAGCAGCGGCTCTGCTATTGCAGGCTACGAGCAGTACTTC.

This clonotype was picked up many times. This chain connects TRBV20-1 to TRBJ2-7; perhaps TRBD1 as D (6 bases). Germline CDR1 and CDR2: DFQATT and SNEGSKA (reference sequence). This CDR3 comprises 16 residues. Trimming shortened V by 2 bases and J by 3 bases, and 20 bases separated the two germline ends. CDR3 DNA: TGCAGTGCTAGAAACTTACAGGGAAGGGATAACTACGAGCAGTACTTC. Amino acid sequence: CSARNLQGRDNYEQYF.

V gene TRBV7-2 combines with J gene TRBJ2-7, with 8 bases that match TRBD1. Per the germline V gene, CDR1 is SGHTA and CDR2 is FQGNSA. V was pared by 5 bases and J by 2 bases, with 8 bases of the junction left unmatched. The CDR3 spans 15 residues. The CDR3 loop is CASSRGQGNAYEQYF. The CDR3, as DNA: TGTGCCAGCAGCCGCGGACAGGGAAACGCCTACGAGCAGTACTTC.

The chain uses TRBV11-2 and TRBJ2-4; D ambiguous. Between the trimmed V and J ends, which lost 5 bases and 0 bases, there was a span of 14 bases. The germline gives CDR1 SGHAT, CDR2 FQNNGV. The CDR3 extends over 16 amino acids. In DNA form, the CDR3 reads TGTGCCAGCAGCACAATGACGAATTTAGCCAAAAACATTCAGTACTTC. Its translation: CASSTMTNLAKNIQYF.

The rearrangement uses TRBV6-1 and TRBJ2-2; D not resolved. Germline assignment: CDR1 MNHNS and CDR2 SASEGT. Trimming pared 9 bases from V and 7 bases from J, leaving 15 bases between. This CDR3 spans 13 amino acids. The CDR3 loop reads CARSLGWGGELFF. CDR3 DNA sequence: TGTGCCAGGAGTCTAGGGTGGGGCGGGGAGCTGTTTTTT.